Here is one TCR beta chain with its context. It lacks a known antigen. The sample holds no much larger clone one base away, and base qualities are not on file. This sample was taken from a study of T cells in Graves' hyperthyroidism and ophthalmopathy (dated by TCRdb to the late 2010s). Study-wide context: Peripheral blood was collected at initial diagnosis, before any treatment. To identify TCR V-J signatures that set the groups apart, the researchers used a discovery cohort of 100 patients, made up of 40 to 45 with Graves' ophthalmopathy and some 56 with stable Graves' hyperthyroidism. Prospective prediction of ophthalmopathy was tested in an independent validation cohort consisting of 18 hyperthyroidism patients and around 16 patients who later progressed to ophthalmopathy. The roughly 91 discovery patients were randomly split 7:3 into training and test sets. Thyroid tissue and blood T-cell repertoires from several Graves' hyperthyroidism patients were also compared in the study. Once sampling was done, hyperthyroidism patients were given methimazole at a starting dose of 30 mg daily, whereas ophthalmopathy patients were given high-dose intravenous methylprednisolone. The paper describes TCR Vbeta CDR3 sequencing of 135 peripheral blood samples, made up of some 42 ophthalmopathy patients, around 73 hyperthyroidism patients and around 17 progressor patients. The research as a whole found: Blood samples also contained most of the expanded thyroid clonotypes (frequency above 0.001), which suggests that blood repertoires may reflect thyroid immune responses. Ophthalmopathy was separated from stable hyperthyroidism by a 13 V-J signature model, with around 90% sensitivity and around 81% specificity obtained in cross-validation and 80%/75% obtained in testing. Sample size was not statistically predetermined, and investigators were not blinded to group allocation. During validation, the model predicted progression to ophthalmopathy a median of approximately 6 months ahead of onset, with 70.59% sensitivity and less than 85% specificity.

CDR1 is given as MGHRA and CDR2 as YSYEKL, both from the germline V gene. The CDR3 holds 15 amino acids from the cysteine to the phenylalanine. CDR3 DNA is the only sequence kept; it has 45 bases, read in frame from the first base. V and J are truncated by 7 bases and 0 bases respectively, leaving an intervening sequence of 13 bases. The TCR beta CDR3 regions were amplified from the RNA transcripts. A first-round RT-PCR of the TCR CDR3 used the HTBI primer set with the Qiagen OneStep RT-PCR kit. A second multiplex PCR round built the libraries, followed by size selection and purification. Paired-end sequencing of the libraries was performed with 100 bp reads on an Illumina HiSeq2000. As for the original processing: SOAPnuke was used to process the raw data, removing reads that contained adapters or uncalled bases, had a mean Phred below 15, or lacked an exact match to the constant primer or identifier. COPE v1.2.5 was used to merge the high-quality paired reads, and each unique nucleotide sequence was defined as a clonotype. MiTCR v1.1 was used to align the clonotypes against IMGT TRBV, TRBD and TRBJ reference segments. The analysis was restricted to V-J combinations with a frequency above 0.0001, which together covered 99.2% of the repertoires. The TCS score was defined as F50 (clonal expansion) divided by E x V (chaos), with BLOSUM62-based TCRdist calculated between CDR3 peptides within each V-J. Welch's t-statistics and random forest reduced around 520 V-J features to under 15, which were used in a naive Bayes classifier (R e1071). The public reads were reprocessed in TCRdb via fastp at Q25 and MiXCR, keeping in-frame beta chains. Merged by CDR3 protein, the rows form single entries marked with the most common genes and DNA. TCRdb's processing, not the authors' own work, is the source of the V and J calls. Within this sample are some 440,000 distinct CDR3 sequences, with about 15% of them counted one time only. Together, the top ten hold over 7.5% of the sample.

Stable Graves' hyperthyroidism was defined as no progression to ophthalmopathy during 18 months of follow-up. Hyperthyroidism patients were newly diagnosed, had a disease duration of under 2 months, and were aged 18 to 65 years. Patients with uncontrolled infections, other autoimmune diseases, pregnancy or lactation were excluded. Diagnoses relied on clinical symptoms, serum thyroxine and TRAb, thyroid ultrasound and orbital computed tomography. PBMCs were isolated from about 10 ml of fresh peripheral blood by Ficoll-Paque density gradient centrifugation. Trizol reagent was used to extract total RNA, and RNA quality was then checked on an Agilent 2100 Bioanalyzer.

This TCR was sampled from a woman aged 18 to 35 with Graves' hyperthyroidism. The rearrangement joined TRBV4-1 to TRBJ2-1; no D gene can be assigned with confidence. The sequenced material came from blood. The CDR3 sequence is CASTTWWSSYNEQFF. The sequence in DNA is TGCGCCAGCACCACATGGTGGAGCTCCTACAATGAGCAGTTCTTC.